What follows are 31 T cell receptor beta chains derived from one specimen sequenced in a study of T cells in Graves' hyperthyroidism and ophthalmopathy. The source material, RNA transcripts, was used to amplify TCR beta CDR3 regions. Carried out on the TCR CDR3, a first-round RT-PCR used the HTBI primer set. One entry per CDR3 protein, called by TCRdb with MiXCR from the multiplex PCR reads. The sample records some 800,000 distinct CDR3 sequences, roughly 40% being singletons. The sample was blood. The receptors derive from a man between 18 and 35 years old with Graves' hyperthyroidism.

The gene calls are TRBV29-1 and TRBJ2-7; a possible D gene is TRBD2 (6 bases). This CDR3 has 12 amino acids. Trimming took 8 bases from V and 0 from J, leaving 11 bases between them. CDR1 and CDR2 (germline): SQVTM, ANQGSEA. The CDR3 coding sequence is TGCAGCCAGCGGGTTAGCTCCTACGAGCAGTACTTC. It codes for CSQRVSSYEQYF.

The rearrangement joins TRBV20-1 to TRBJ2-5; tentative D call: TRBD2 (5 bases). Between the trimmed V and J ends, which lost 5 bases and 7 bases, there was a span of 17 bases. Per germline, CDR1 DFQATT and CDR2 SNEGSKA (reference sequence). The CDR3 is 13 residues long. CDR3 coding DNA: TGCAGTGCTCCCTCTGAGGTCGGAGGGACCCAGTACTTC. This sequence encodes CSAPSEVGGTQYF.

Of note for this clonotype: One base away lies a much larger clone, so this may be a sequencing read error. J is TRBJ2-5 and V is TRBV19; TRBD2 is a possible D gene (6 bases). CDR1 is LNHDA, CDR2 SQIVND, per germline (reference sequence). With 7 bases removed from V and 4 bases from J, the gap between germline ends came to 16 bases. The CDR3 runs 14 residues. The CDR3 is CASKSANGGETQYF. The CDR3 DNA follows: TGTGCCAGTAAATCGGCGAACGGGGGAGAGACCCAGTACTTC.

The chain recombines TRBV4-1 with TRBJ1-5; no reliable D call. The CDR3 sequence is 12 residues long. The V end was cut by 2 bases, the J end by 6 bases, with 5 bases between. The germline V gene encodes CDR1 MGHRA and CDR2 YSYEKL. The CDR3 DNA is TGCGCCAGCAGCCAATTAGGTCAGCCCCAGCATTTT. This codes for CASSQLGQPQHF.

The sample holds a few counts of this clonotype. The chain is built from TRBV13 and TRBJ2-2; the match to TRBD2 covers 11 bases. The CDR3 has 14 amino acids. Germline V gene sequence: CDR1 PRHDT, CDR2 FYEKMQ (reference sequence). The V segment lost 5 bases and the J segment 9 bases; nucleotides outside the gene matches: 5. CDR3 bases: TGTGCCAGCAGCCTTAGCGGGAGGGCCCGGGAGCTGTTTTTT. Amino acids: CASSLSGRARELFF.

There are a few counts of this clonotype. The chain combines TRBV7-2 with TRBJ2-7, with 14 bases fitting TRBD2. V lost 5 bases, J lost 4 bases, and 13 bases stayed unmatched. The CDR3 runs 18 residues. The germline gives CDR1 SGHTA, CDR2 FQGNSA. The CDR3 loop reads CASSRTGTSGSRAYEQYF. In nucleotides, the CDR3 is TGTGCCAGCAGCCGAACCGGGACTAGCGGGAGTAGGGCTTACGAGCAGTACTTC.

This clonotype occurred a few times. The chain uses TRBV7-8 and TRBJ1-1; TRBD1 agrees at 9 bases. Unmatched junction bases numbered 6, after V lost 1 base and J lost 0 bases. Germline V lookup: CDR1 SGHVS, CDR2 FQNEAQ. CDR3 length: 17 residues. The CDR3 DNA reads as TGTGCCAGCAGCTTAGACCCTGGACAGGGGATGAACACTGAAGCTTTCTTT. Translation gives CASSLDPGQGMNTEAFF.

This clonotype was counted many times. The genes are TRBV9 and TRBJ2-7, with 10 nucleotides matching TRBD1. This CDR3 contains 14 residues. Per the germline V gene, CDR1 is SGDLS and CDR2 is YYNGEE. The V gene end was trimmed by 4 bases and the J gene end by 3 bases; junction bases not matched to a gene: 4. This chain's CDR3 is CASSRDRGFYEQYF. The CDR3, as DNA: TGTGCCAGCAGCCGGGACAGGGGTTTCTACGAGCAGTACTTC.

This clonotype was seen more than once but under ten times. The chain couples TRBV5-1 to TRBJ2-7, with TRBD1 as a possible D gene (6 bases). The germline gives CDR1 SGHRS, CDR2 YFSETQ. With 6 bases removed from V and 2 bases from J, the gap between germline ends came to 12 bases. The CDR3 covers 13 residues. The CDR3 DNA reads TGCGCCAGCACACAGGGAAGTCCCTACGAGCAGTACTTC. This encodes CASTQGSPYEQYF.

This clonotype appeared many times. The V call is TRBV6-5, the J call TRBJ1-1, with D possibly being TRBD1 (6 bases). The germline gives CDR1 MNHEY, CDR2 SVGAGI. This CDR3 is built from 12 residues. Trimming stripped 5 bases from V and 7 bases from J, with 11 bases between. This CDR3 reads CASSNGQLEAFF. Written as DNA, the CDR3 is TGTGCCAGCAGTAATGGACAGCTTGAAGCTTTCTTT.

This chain links TRBV5-4 with TRBJ1-6; a possible D gene is TRBD1 (5 bases). The germline gives CDR1 SGHNT, CDR2 YYREEE (reference sequence). The CDR3 is 11 amino acids. Trimming took 4 bases from V and 16 from J, leaving 12 bases between them. The CDR3 here is CASSQGGGLHF. Here the CDR3 DNA reads TGTGCCAGCAGCCAGGGTGGCGGGCTCCACTTT.

This clonotype was recorded many times. The chain has TRBV29-1 and TRBJ1-1, with TRBD1 matching 7 bases. The CDR3 is 14 amino acids. The ends lost 4 bases at V and 2 bases at J; junction bases unmatched: 7. Germline-derived CDR1 and CDR2 are SQVTM and ANQGSEA. The CDR3 loop reads CSVVGTEGNTEAFF. The CDR3 DNA reads TGCAGCGTTGTAGGGACAGAGGGTAACACTGAAGCTTTCTTT. The full variable domain, rest sourced from reference TRBV29-1 and TRBJ1-1, is SAVISQKPSRDICQRGTSLTIQCQVDSQVTMMFWYRQQPGQSLTLIATANQGSEATYESGFVIDKFPISRPNLTFSTLTVSNMSPEDSSIYLCSVVGTEGNTEAFFGQGTRLTVV.

The chain carries TRBV7-9 and TRBJ2-3, with D uncertain. The CDR3 runs 14 residues. Trimming removed 0 bases from V and 6 bases from J, with 10 bases in between. Germline CDR1 and CDR2: SEHNR and FQNEAQ (reference sequence). The CDR3 DNA is TGTGCCAGCAGCTTAGCGATGTCGGGTGATACGCAGTATTTT. It specifies CASSLAMSGDTQYF.

The gene calls are TRBV11-2 and TRBJ1-3, with no clear D. Between the trimmed V and J ends, which lost 1 base and 1 base, there was a span of 11 bases. This CDR3 region has 16 residues. Germline assignment: CDR1 SGHAT and CDR2 FQNNGV. CDR3 protein: CASSLGSHTSGNTIYF. The CDR3, as DNA: TGTGCCAGCAGCTTAGGCTCCCATACGTCTGGAAACACCATATATTTT.

The rearrangement links TRBV29-1 to TRBJ1-1; D is unresolved. Germline loops: CDR1 SQVTM, CDR2 ANQGSEA. CDR3 length equals 12 residues. V gave up 8 bases and J gave up 4 bases, with 14 bases separating them. The CDR3 bases are TGCAGCTTGGCCGGGTTGGGCACTGAAGCTTTCTTT. This translates into CSLAGLGTEAFF.

In its sample, this clonotype was seen a few times. This sequence joins TRBV2 and TRBJ2-7, with D perhaps TRBD2 (7 bases). The CDR3 covers 15 residues. Germline V gene sequence: CDR1 SNHLY, CDR2 FYNNEI. With 1 base removed from V and 6 bases from J, the gap between germline ends came to 16 bases. DNA of the CDR3: TGTGCCAGCAGTGAAGGGGGGGGCGGCTTCCGCGAGCAGTACTTC. Its protein product is CASSEGGGGFREQYF. The full variable domain, its missing parts supplied by reference TRBV2 and TRBJ2-7, is EPEVTQTPSHQVTQMGQEVILRCVPISNHLYFYWYRQILGQKVEFLVSFYNNEISEKSEIFDDQFSVERPDGSNFTLKIRSTKLEDSAMYFCASSEGGGGFREQYFGPGTRLTVT.

The V call is TRBV9, the J call TRBJ2-7; D is uncertain. With 4 bases removed from V and 5 bases from J, the gap between germline ends came to 13 bases. There are 13 residues in the CDR3. Germline lookup yields CDR1 SGDLS and CDR2 YYNGEE. CDR3 DNA sequence: TGTGCCAGCAGCCCCCTGGAACCCCACGAGCAGTACTTC. It specifies CASSPLEPHEQYF.

This clonotype appeared a few times. The CDR3 is CASSLESELNTEAFF. For the CDR3, the DNA is TGTGCCAGCAGCTTAGAGTCCGAGCTGAACACTGAAGCTTTCTTT. J is TRBJ1-1 and V is TRBV7-2; unclear D gene. The CDR3 is 15 residues long. V was cut by 1 base and J by 0 bases, with 9 bases left in between. Germline V CDR1 and CDR2: SGHTA, FQGNSA.

The chain combines TRBV6-5 with TRBJ1-1, with no clear D. V lost 0 bases and J lost 8, with 10 bases in between. This CDR3 comprises 13 residues. Germline V CDR1 and CDR2: MNHEY, SVGAGI. The CDR3 region has the DNA TGTGCCAGCAGTTACTCGATAGGGATGGAAGCTTTCTTT. Its protein is CASSYSIGMEAFF.

In the case of this clonotype: A read error may explain this, as a much larger clone is one base away. The V and J genes are TRBV15 and TRBJ1-3, with TRBD1 matching over 7 bases. Germline lookup yields CDR1 LNHNV and CDR2 YYDKDF (reference sequence). There are 14 residues in the CDR3. V lost 11 bases, J lost 5 bases, and 12 bases stayed unmatched. The CDR3 protein is CAPVTGAGRNTIYF. CDR3 nucleotides: TGTGCCCCCGTAACAGGGGCAGGAAGAAACACCATATATTTT.

This clonotype was picked up one time. CDR3 DNA sequence: TGTGCCAGCAGCTTCCCCGGAGCGGGGGGTTCCTACGAGCAGTACTTC. Translation: CASSFPGAGGSYEQYF. The chain links TRBV7-9 to TRBJ2-7, with 9 bases that match TRBD2. Germline V gene lookup returns CDR1 SEHNR and CDR2 FQNEAQ (reference sequence). J lost 1 base, V lost 3 bases, and 7 bases had no gene match. This CDR3 contains 16 residues.

The chain combines TRBV20-1 with TRBJ2-7; 9 bases align to TRBD2. The V segment lost 5 bases and the J segment 4 bases; nucleotides outside the gene matches: 12. The germline V gene has CDR1 DFQATT and CDR2 SNEGSKA (reference sequence). There are 15 residues in the CDR3. This chain's CDR3 is CSAATREGLGYEQYF. CDR3 DNA: TGCAGTGCTGCGACGCGGGAGGGCCTCGGGTACGAGCAGTACTTC.

This clonotype has more than one count but fewer than ten. V and J are TRBV7-8 and TRBJ2-7; 11 bases line up with TRBD1. This CDR3 has 15 amino acids. The J segment lost 3 bases and the V segment lost 5 bases, leaving 6 bases of the junction unmatched. Germline V CDR1 and CDR2: SGHVS, FQNEAQ. In DNA, the CDR3 is TGTGCCAGCAGCGCAACCGGGACAGGGGGCTACGAGCAGTACTTC. Amino acid sequence: CASSATGTGGYEQYF. The full variable domain, in which reference TRBV7-8 and TRBJ2-7 provide the parts outside the CDR3, is GAGVSQSPRYKVAKRGQDVALRCDPISGHVSLFWYQQALGQGPEFLTYFQNEAQLDKSGLPSDRFFAERPEGSVSTLKIQRTQQEDSAVYLCASSATGTGGYEQYFGPGTRLTVT.

This clonotype came up many times. The chain is built from TRBV11-2 and TRBJ2-7; 11 positions match TRBD2. The CDR3 has 13 amino acids. Germline V gene sequence: CDR1 SGHAT, CDR2 FQNNGV. V lost 6 bases, J lost 2 bases, and 0 bases stayed unmatched. CDR3 loop: CASRTSGTYEQYF. The CDR3 DNA sequence: TGTGCCAGCAGGACTAGCGGGACCTACGAGCAGTACTTC.

This clonotype was counted ten times or more. The V call is TRBV7-2, the J call TRBJ1-1; D not resolved. This CDR3 spans 13 amino acids. Germline CDR1 reads SGHTA; CDR2 reads FQGNSA. V dropped 2 bases and J dropped 3 bases, with 7 bases sitting between them. CDR3 nucleotides: TGTGCCAGCAGCTTAAGGAAAGACACTGAAGCTTTCTTT. Amino acid sequence: CASSLRKDTEAFF.

Of note for this clonotype: A much larger clone lies one base from this, so it may be a read error. The V call is TRBV12-3 or TRBV12-4, the J call TRBJ2-5; 8 nucleotides line up with TRBD2. The junction had 7 bases not matched to a gene; V was cut back by 6 bases and J by 7 bases. The CDR3 has 13 residues. This CDR3 is CASSGGLGGTQYF. CDR3 in DNA: TGTGCCAGCAGCGGGGGACTAGGGGGGACCCAGTACTTC.

The chain carries TRBV6-6 and TRBJ1-5; possibly TRBD1 for D (5 bases). The CDR3 totals 15 residues. CDR1 and CDR2 from the germline V gene are MNHNY and SVGAGI (reference sequence). The germline V and J ends were trimmed by 4 bases and 12 bases, with 22 bases remaining between them. The CDR3 DNA sequence: TGTGCCAGCAGTTCGGGACTAGCGGGATGGGGGGTCCAGCATTTT. Translated: CASSSGLAGWGVQHF.

The V call is TRBV11-2, the J call TRBJ1-1; 8 bases match TRBD1. CDR1 is SGHAT, CDR2 FQNNGV, per germline. V was pared by 5 bases and J by 6 bases, with 8 bases of the junction left unmatched. CDR3 length equals 14 residues. The CDR3 region is CASSRDRGNPEAFF. CDR3 in DNA: TGTGCCAGCAGCAGAGACAGGGGAAATCCTGAAGCTTTCTTT. Filled out from reference TRBV11-2 and TRBJ1-1, the complete variable domain reads EAGVAQSPRYKIIEKRQSVAFWCNPISGHATLYWYQQILGQGPKLLIQFQNNGVVDDSQLPKDRFSAERLKGVDSTLKIQPAKLEDSAVYLCASSRDRGNPEAFFGQGTRLTVV.

For this clonotype: A read error may explain this, as a much larger clone is one base away. The conserved phenylalanine or tryptophan normally closing the CDR3 is absent here, so this likely arose from a read error. This chain joins TRBV29-1 and TRBJ2-7; TRBD2 agrees at 10 bases. This CDR3 comprises 15 residues. Trimming removed 4 bases from V and 3 bases from J; junction bases left unmatched: 9. Germline-derived CDR1 and CDR2 are SQVTM and ANQGSEA. This chain's CDR3 is CSVAHSSGGFYEQYL. The DNA of the CDR3 is TGCAGCGTTGCCCACAGTAGCGGGGGGTTCTACGAGCAGTACCTC.

This clonotype has a count of ten or more. V gene TRBV7-2 combines with J gene TRBJ1-1; a possible D gene is TRBD1 (6 bases). Germline V gene sequence: CDR1 SGHTA, CDR2 FQGNSA. The CDR3 has 14 amino acids. Trimming shortened V by 1 base and J by 5 bases, and 11 bases separated the two germline ends. CDR3 DNA sequence: TGTGCCAGCAGCTTAGATCAGGGGTGGACTGAAGCTTTCTTT. It is translated as CASSLDQGWTEAFF. Full variable domain (outside the CDR3, taken from reference TRBV7-2 and TRBJ1-1): GAGVSQSPSNKVTEKGKDVELRCDPISGHTALYWYRQSLGQGLEFLIYFQGNSAPDKSGLPSDRFSAERTGGSVSTLTIQRTQQEDSAVYLCASSLDQGWTEAFFGQGTRLTVV.

This clonotype was recorded many times. V usage is TRBV2 and J usage is TRBJ2-5; D call uncertain. CDR3 length: 11 residues. V was cut by 7 bases and J by 5 bases, with 8 bases left in between. Looked up from germline, CDR1 is SNHLY and CDR2 is FYNNEI. CDR3 coding DNA: TGTGCCAGCATTAGCTGGGAGACCCAGTACTTC. Translated: CASISWETQYF.